This TCR beta chain was sequenced during a study of T cells in women clearing cervical HPV infection. Study information: For cases, blood was sampled a median approximately 150 days after lesion detection, interquartile range roughly 90 to 230 days. Study-level points and caveats: CIN3+ cases had significantly higher TCR richness than controls; evenness did not differ.

V was clipped by 7 bases and J by 8 bases; unmatched bases: 11. The V gene's germline CDR1 is DFQATT and CDR2 SNEGSKA (reference sequence). The CDR3 is 14 residues long. All participants had a single incident cervical HPV16 infection, and prevalent HPV16 infections were excluded. Comment on this clone: What it binds is not known. The read terminates 3 residues before the CDR3 end, so the remaining end is supplied by the germline J gene.

The method was immunoSEQ multiplex PCR; TCRdb's version includes in-frame clones alone and lacks a portion of them. Its table lists tens of thousands of clones. The chain recombines TRBV20-1 with TRBJ2-1; TRBD1 matches 10 bases. The clonotype originates from a woman between 18 and 75 years old with a cervical HPV16 infection that either progressed to CIN3+ or cleared (not recorded which). Specimen: blood buffy coat. CDR3: CSGDEDRGFYEQFF. CDR3 bases read: TGCAGTGGGGATGAGGACAGGGGGTTTTATGAG.